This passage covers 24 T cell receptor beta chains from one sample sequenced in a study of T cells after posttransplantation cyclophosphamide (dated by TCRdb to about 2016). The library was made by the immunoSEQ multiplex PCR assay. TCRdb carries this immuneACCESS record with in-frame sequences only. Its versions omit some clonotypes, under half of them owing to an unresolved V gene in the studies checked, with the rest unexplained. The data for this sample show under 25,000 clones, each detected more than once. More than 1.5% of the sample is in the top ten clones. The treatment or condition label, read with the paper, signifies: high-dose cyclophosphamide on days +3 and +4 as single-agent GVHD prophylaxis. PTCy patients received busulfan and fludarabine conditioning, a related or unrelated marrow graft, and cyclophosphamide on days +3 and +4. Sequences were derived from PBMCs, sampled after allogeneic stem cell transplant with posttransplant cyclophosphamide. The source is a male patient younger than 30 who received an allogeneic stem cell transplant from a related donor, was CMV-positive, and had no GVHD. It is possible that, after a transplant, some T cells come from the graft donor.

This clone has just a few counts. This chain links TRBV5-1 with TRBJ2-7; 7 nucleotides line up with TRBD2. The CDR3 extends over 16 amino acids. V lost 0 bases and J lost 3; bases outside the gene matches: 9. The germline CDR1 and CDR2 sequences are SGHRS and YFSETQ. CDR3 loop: CASSLASLGGYYEQYF. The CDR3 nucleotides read TGCGCCAGCAGCTTGGCCTCTTTGGGGGGGTACTACGAGCAGTACTTC.

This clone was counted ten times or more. The CDR3 bases are TGTGCCAGCAGTTTAATCCCAGGGGTTTTGGGTTCACCCCTCCACTTT. Translating it yields CASSLIPGVLGSPLHF. V is TRBV28 and J is TRBJ1-6; D might be TRBD1 (6 bases). This CDR3 is 16 amino acids long. V lost 2 bases and J lost 9, with 17 bases in between. CDR1 and CDR2 (germline): MDHEN, SYDVKM.

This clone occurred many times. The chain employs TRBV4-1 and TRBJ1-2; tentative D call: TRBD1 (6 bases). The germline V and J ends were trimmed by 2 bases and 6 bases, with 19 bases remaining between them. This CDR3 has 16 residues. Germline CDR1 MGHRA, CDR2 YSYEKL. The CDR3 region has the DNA TGCGCCAGCAGCCAAACTGGACAGATTCTGGTAAATGGCTACACCTTC. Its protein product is CASSQTGQILVNGYTF.

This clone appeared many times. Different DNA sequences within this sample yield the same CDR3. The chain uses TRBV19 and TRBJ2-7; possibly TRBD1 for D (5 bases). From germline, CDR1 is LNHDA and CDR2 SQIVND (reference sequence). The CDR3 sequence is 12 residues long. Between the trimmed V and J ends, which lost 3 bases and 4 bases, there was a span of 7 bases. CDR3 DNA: TGTGCCAGTAGTATGGGGCAGTACGAGCAGTACTTC. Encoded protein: CASSMGQYEQYF.

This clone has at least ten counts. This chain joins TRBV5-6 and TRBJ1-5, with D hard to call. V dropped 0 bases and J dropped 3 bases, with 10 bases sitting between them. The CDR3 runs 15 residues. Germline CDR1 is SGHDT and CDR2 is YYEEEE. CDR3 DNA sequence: TGTGCCAGCAGCTTGGGCGGTGGATTCAATCAGCCCCAGCATTTT. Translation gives CASSLGGGFNQPQHF. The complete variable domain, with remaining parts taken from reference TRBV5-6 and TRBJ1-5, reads DAGVTQSPTHLIKTRGQQVTLRCSPKSGHDTVSWYQQALGQGPQFIFQYYEEEERQRGNFPDRFSGHQFPNYSSELNVNALLLGDSALYLCASSLGGGFNQPQHFGDGTRLSIL.

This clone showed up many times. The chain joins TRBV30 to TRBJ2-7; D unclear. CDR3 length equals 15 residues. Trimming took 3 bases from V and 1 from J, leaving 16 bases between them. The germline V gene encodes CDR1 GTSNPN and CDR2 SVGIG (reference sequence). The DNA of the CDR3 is TGTGCCTGGAGCCCAGGAACCCAAGTTTCCTACGAGCAGTACTTC. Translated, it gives CAWSPGTQVSYEQYF.

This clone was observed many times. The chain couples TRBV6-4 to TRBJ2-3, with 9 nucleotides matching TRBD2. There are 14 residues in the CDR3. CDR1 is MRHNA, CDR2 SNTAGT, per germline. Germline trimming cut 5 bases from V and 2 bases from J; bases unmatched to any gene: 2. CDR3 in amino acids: CASSPSGNTDTQYF. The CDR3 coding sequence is TGTGCCAGCAGTCCTAGCGGGAACACAGATACGCAGTATTTT.

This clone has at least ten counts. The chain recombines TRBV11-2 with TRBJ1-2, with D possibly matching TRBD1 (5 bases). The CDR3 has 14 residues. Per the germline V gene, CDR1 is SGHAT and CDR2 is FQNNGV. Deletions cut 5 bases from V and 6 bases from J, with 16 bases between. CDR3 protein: CASSPVSQGNGYTF. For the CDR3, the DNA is TGTGCCAGCAGCCCTGTCTCGCAGGGCAATGGCTACACCTTC.

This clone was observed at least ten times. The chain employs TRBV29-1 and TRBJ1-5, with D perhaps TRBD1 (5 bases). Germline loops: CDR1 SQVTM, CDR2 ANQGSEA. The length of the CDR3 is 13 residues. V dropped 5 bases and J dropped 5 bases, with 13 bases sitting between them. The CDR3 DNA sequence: TGCAGCGTTCTACTAAGGGGCGATCAGCCCCAGCATTTT. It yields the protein CSVLLRGDQPQHF.

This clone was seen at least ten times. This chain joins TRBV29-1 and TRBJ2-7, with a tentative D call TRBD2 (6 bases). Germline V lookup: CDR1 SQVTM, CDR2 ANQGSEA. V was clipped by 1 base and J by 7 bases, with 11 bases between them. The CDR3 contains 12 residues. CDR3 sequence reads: CSVEGPRGEQYF. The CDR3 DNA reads TGCAGCGTTGAAGGACCCCGGGGGGAGCAGTACTTC.

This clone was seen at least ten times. CDR3 sequence reads: CASSLVQGSSYEQYF. The CDR3 DNA reads TGCGCCAGCAGCTTGGTTCAGGGGAGCTCCTACGAGCAGTACTTC. This rearrangement joins TRBV5-1 to TRBJ2-7, with D perhaps matching TRBD1 (6 bases). The V end was cut by 0 bases, the J end by 0 bases, with 10 bases between. CDR1 SGHRS and CDR2 YFSETQ come from the germline V gene. The CDR3 runs to 15 residues.

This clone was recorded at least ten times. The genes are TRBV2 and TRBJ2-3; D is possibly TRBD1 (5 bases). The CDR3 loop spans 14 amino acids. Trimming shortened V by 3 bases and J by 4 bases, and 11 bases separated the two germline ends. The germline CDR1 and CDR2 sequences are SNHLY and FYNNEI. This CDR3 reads CASSEEQDPDTQYF. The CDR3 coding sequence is TGTGCCAGCAGTGAGGAACAGGACCCAGATACGCAGTATTTT.

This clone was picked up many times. The CDR3 reads CASRSRTGAIIYF. In DNA, the CDR3 is TGTGCCAGCAGGTCCCGAACAGGGGCGATCATATATTTT. The J gene is TRBJ1-3, the V gene TRBV28; 7 bases are a match to TRBD1. With V trimmed by 6 bases and J by 12 bases, 11 bases remained unmatched. Germline V gene sequence: CDR1 MDHEN, CDR2 SYDVKM. CDR3 length: 13 residues.

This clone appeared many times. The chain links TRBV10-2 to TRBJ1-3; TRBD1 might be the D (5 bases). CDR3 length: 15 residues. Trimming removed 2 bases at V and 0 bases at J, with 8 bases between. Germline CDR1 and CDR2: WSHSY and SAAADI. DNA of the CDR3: TGCGCCAGCAGTGAGGGGGGAGGCTCTGGAAACACCATATATTTT. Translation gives CASSEGGGSGNTIYF.

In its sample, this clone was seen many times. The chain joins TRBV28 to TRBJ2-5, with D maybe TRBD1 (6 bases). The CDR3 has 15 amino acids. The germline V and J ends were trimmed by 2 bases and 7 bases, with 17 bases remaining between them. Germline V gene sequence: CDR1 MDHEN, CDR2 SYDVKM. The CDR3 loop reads CASSLRPIQGATQYF. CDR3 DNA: TGTGCCAGCAGTTTACGACCGATACAGGGTGCGACCCAGTACTTC.

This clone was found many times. The CDR3 region is CASSRGQNSPLHF. The CDR3 coding sequence is TGTGCCAGCTCTCGAGGGCAAAATTCACCCCTCCACTTT. The chain employs TRBV7-3 and TRBJ1-6; D not resolved. Germline CDR1 reads SGHTA; CDR2 reads FQGTGA. The length of the CDR3 is 13 residues. V was pared by 8 bases and J by 7 bases, with 12 bases between.

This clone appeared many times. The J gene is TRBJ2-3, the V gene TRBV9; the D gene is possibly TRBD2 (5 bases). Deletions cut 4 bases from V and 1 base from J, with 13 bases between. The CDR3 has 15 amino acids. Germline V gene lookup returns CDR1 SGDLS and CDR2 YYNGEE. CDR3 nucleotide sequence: TGTGCCAGCAGCCCAATGGACGGGGGCACAGATACGCAGTATTTT. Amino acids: CASSPMDGGTDTQYF.

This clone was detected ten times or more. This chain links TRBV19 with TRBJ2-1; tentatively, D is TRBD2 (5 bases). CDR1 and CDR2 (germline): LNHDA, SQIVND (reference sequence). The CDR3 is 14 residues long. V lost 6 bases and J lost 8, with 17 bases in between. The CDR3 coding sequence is TGTGCCAGTAGCGGGGTGCGGAGATTCGATGAGCAGTTCTTC. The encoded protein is CASSGVRRFDEQFF.

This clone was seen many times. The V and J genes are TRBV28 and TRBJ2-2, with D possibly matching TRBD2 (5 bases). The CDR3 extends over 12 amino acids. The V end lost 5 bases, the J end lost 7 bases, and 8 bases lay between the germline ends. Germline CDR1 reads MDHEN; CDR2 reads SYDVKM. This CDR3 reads CASSPGIGELFF. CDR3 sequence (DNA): TGTGCCAGCAGTCCCGGGATCGGGGAGCTGTTTTTT.

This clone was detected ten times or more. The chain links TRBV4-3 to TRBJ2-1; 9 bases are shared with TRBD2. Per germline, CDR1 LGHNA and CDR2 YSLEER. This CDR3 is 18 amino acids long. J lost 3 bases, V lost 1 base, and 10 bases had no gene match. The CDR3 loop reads CASSQGAGGAGGYNEQFF. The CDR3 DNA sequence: TGCGCCAGCAGCCAAGGGGCGGGGGGAGCGGGAGGCTACAATGAGCAGTTCTTC.

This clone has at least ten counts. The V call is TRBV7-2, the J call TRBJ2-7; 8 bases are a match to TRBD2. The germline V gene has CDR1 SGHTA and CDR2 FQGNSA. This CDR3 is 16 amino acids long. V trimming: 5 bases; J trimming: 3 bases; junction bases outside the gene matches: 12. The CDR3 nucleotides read TGTGCCAGCAGCCATATGGGAGAGCGGGAGATCTACGAGCAGTACTTC. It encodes CASSHMGEREIYEQYF. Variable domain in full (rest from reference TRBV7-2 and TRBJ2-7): GAGVSQSPSNKVTEKGKDVELRCDPISGHTALYWYRQSLGQGLEFLIYFQGNSAPDKSGLPSDRFSAERTGGSVSTLTIQRTQQEDSAVYLCASSHMGEREIYEQYFGPGTRLTVT.

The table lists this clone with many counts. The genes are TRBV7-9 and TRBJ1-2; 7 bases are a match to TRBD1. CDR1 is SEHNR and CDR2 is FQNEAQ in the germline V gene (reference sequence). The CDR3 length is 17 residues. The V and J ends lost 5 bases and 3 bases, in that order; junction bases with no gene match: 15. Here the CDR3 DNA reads TGTGCCAGCAGCACACCTGCGACAGGGTATTCAGACTATGGCTACACCTTC. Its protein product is CASSTPATGYSDYGYTF.

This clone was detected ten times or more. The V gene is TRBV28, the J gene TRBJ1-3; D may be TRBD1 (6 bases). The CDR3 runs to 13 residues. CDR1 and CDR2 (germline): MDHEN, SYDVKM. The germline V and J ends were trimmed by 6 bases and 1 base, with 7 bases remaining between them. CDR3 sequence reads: CASRGTSGNTIYF. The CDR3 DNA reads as TGTGCCAGCAGGGGGACATCTGGAAACACCATATATTTT.

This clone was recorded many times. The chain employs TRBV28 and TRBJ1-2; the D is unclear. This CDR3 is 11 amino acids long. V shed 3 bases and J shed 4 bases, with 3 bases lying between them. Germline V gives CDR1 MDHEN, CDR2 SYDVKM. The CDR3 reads CASSFLYGYTF. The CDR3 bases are TGTGCCAGCAGTTTTCTCTATGGCTACACCTTC.